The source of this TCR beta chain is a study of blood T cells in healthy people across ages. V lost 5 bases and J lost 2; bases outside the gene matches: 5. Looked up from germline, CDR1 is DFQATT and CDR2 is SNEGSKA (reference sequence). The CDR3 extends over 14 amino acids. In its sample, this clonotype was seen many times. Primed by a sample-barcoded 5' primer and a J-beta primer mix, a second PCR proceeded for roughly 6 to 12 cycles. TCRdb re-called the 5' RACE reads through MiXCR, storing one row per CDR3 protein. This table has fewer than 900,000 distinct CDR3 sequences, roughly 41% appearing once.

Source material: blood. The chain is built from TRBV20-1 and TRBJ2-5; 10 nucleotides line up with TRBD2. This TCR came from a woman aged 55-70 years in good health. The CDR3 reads CSASSGRGQETQYF. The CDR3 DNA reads TGCAGTGCTTCCAGCGGGAGGGGGCAAGAGACCCAGTACTTC.